This T cell receptor beta chain stems from a study of T cell repertoires in aging, cancer and after chemotherapy. Whole-study context: Patients with chronic lymphocytic leukemia were sampled before and after fludarabine- or bendamustine-based chemotherapy. About 10 million TCR reads made up the full dataset.

Study results and caveats: In healthy donors, age-related TCR diversity loss mainly reflected lost richness. Across the chemotherapy interval, each cancer cohort showed higher median generation probability, suggesting thymic rebound.

TCR beta rearrangements were amplified from peripheral blood genomic DNA. Per the germline V gene, CDR1 is MNHEY and CDR2 is SMNVEV (reference sequence). CDR3 length: 15 residues. For this clonotype: Its antigen remains unidentified. Compared with germline, one end of the junction differs, possibly owing to a read error.

Rearranged V-D-J TRB sequences were amplified with a mixed TRB-A/B primer pool. One entry per CDR3 protein, called by TCRdb with MiXCR from the multiplex PCR reads. The profile shows about 6,200 distinct CDR3 sequences, around 32% of them singletons. The V and J genes are TRBV27 and TRBJ2-3; 8 nucleotides agree with TRBD2. The source of this sequence is a human donor with a blood cancer. The sequenced sample consisted of blood. CDR3 sequence reads: CASSFRLAGTDTQCF. For the CDR3, the DNA is TGTGCCAGCAGTTTCAGGCTAGCGGGCACAGATACGCAGTGTTTT.